The present TCR beta chain was sequenced within a study of blood T cell repertoires in COVID-19. With 0 bases clipped from V and 0 bases from J, the junction kept 12 bases outside the gene matches. CDR1 is LGHNA, CDR2 YNFKEQ, per germline. This CDR3 has 20 residues. Original handling: Cell counts per sample came from amplifying reference gene primers. The repertoire was sequenced with immunoSEQ multiplex PCR; TCRdb's copy has only in-frame clones and lacks some. V and J calls and clone size follow that table, whereas D and trimming were derived from the DNA. Among approximately 44,000 clones listed, almost 80% were seen once.

V and J are TRBV4-2 and TRBJ2-3, with 10 bases that match TRBD2. Sequenced: peripheral blood. This clonotype originated in an elderly woman with acute or convalescent COVID-19. The CDR3 DNA reads TGTGCCAGCAGCCAAGATCCTAGCGGGAGCGGAGCAGATAGCACAGATACGCAGTATTTT. It translates to CASSQDPSGSGADSTDTQYF.